The 21 T cell receptor beta chains given below trace back to one sample, sequenced in a study of T cell repertoires in cytomegalovirus infection. One entry per CDR3 protein, called by TCRdb with MiXCR from the reads. Of about 5,700 distinct CDR3 sequences listed, 45% to 55% are singletons. Which antigens these TCRs recognize remains unknown. The specimen was PBMCs, sequenced either directly or after in vitro stimulation (not recorded which). The receptor source for this set is a human donor in good health (CMV status not recorded). Some clones in this sample may be carry-over from other donors' samples.

On this clonotype: The junction shows a germline mismatch at one end, possibly a read error. The CDR3 bases are TGTGTCAGCAGAATGCGACAGAGGAATCAGCCCCAGCATTTT. This encodes CVSRMRQRNQPQHF. The chain has TRBV27 and TRBJ1-5, with D perhaps matching TRBD1 (5 bases). CDR3 length: 14 amino acids. Germline V lookup: CDR1 MNHEY, CDR2 SMNVEV (reference sequence).

The rearrangement uses TRBV28 and TRBJ1-1, with D maybe TRBD1 (5 bases). V gave up 5 bases and J gave up 2 bases, with 12 bases separating them. The CDR3 length is 14 residues. Germline lookup yields CDR1 MDHEN and CDR2 SYDVKM. Here the CDR3 reads CASSPGTENTEAFF. In DNA, the CDR3 is TGTGCCAGCAGTCCAGGGACTGAAAACACTGAAGCTTTCTTT.

The chain has TRBV18 and TRBJ1-2; TRBD1 might be the D (5 bases). This CDR3 has 14 amino acids. Trimming stripped 1 base from V and 4 bases from J, with 10 bases between. CDR1 is KGHSH, CDR2 LQKENI, per germline. CDR3 sequence: CASSPRREIYGYTF. The DNA of the CDR3 is TGTGCCAGCTCACCACGCAGGGAGATCTATGGCTACACCTTC.

Note on this clonotype: Likely a read error: the CDR3 ends without its conserved phenylalanine or tryptophan. The rearrangement joins TRBV7-8 to TRBJ2-7, with D perhaps TRBD1 or TRBD2 (5 bases each). This CDR3 has 14 amino acids. Germline CDR1 SGHVS, CDR2 FQNEAQ. The chain's CDR3 is CVSRWDPPGDEQYL. DNA for the CDR3: TGTGTCAGCCGCTGGGACCCCCCTGGCGACGAGCAGTACTTA.

J is TRBJ1-1 and V is TRBV18, with D maybe TRBD1 (5 bases). The germline gives CDR1 KGHSH, CDR2 LQKENI. The V end lost 2 bases, the J end lost 0 bases, and 10 bases lay between the germline ends. CDR3 length: 15 amino acids. Here the CDR3 DNA reads TGTGCCAGCTCACCAAGGGGCCTACTGAACACTGAAGCTTTCTTT. As protein: CASSPRGLLNTEAFF.

Concerning this clonotype itself: Germline and junction disagree at one end, which may indicate a read error. The genes are TRBV7-8 and TRBJ2-7; a weak D match, TRBD1 (6 bases). The CDR3 spans 14 residues. Germline V gene data show CDR1 as SGHVS and CDR2 as FQNEAQ. The CDR3 protein is CAIRWDTPCAEKYF. CDR3 DNA sequence: TGTGCCATCAGATGGGACACCCCTTGCGCCGAGAAGTACTTC. The full variable domain, with the rest looked up from reference TRBV7-8 and TRBJ2-7, is GAGVSQSPRYKVAKRGQDVALRCDPISGHVSLFWYQQALGQGPEFLTYFQNEAQLDKSGLPSDRFFAERPEGSVSTLKIQRTQQEDSAVYLCAIRWDTPCAEKYFGPGTRLTVT.

Regarding this clonotype: A read error may account for a junction end that differs from germline. The V and J genes are TRBV7-2 and TRBJ1-5, with D hard to call. CDR1 and CDR2 (germline): SGHTA, FQGNSA. This CDR3 is built from 15 residues. The CDR3 DNA reads as TGTGCCAGCAGACCCGGGATAGCTAGCAATCAGCCCCAGCAGTTT. Protein product: CASRPGIASNQPQQF.

The chain carries TRBV11-1 and TRBJ1-2, with no clear D. Germline-derived CDR1 and CDR2 are SGHAT and FQDESV (reference sequence). Trimming cost V 4 bases and J 7 bases, with 22 bases left between them. The CDR3 contains 16 residues. The CDR3 loop reads CASSSRGIIPESGYTF. The CDR3 DNA sequence: TGTGCCAGCAGCTCACGAGGAATAATCCCAGAGAGTGGCTACACCTTC. The whole variable domain, remainder taken from reference TRBV11-1 and TRBJ1-2, is EAEVAQSPRYKITEKSQAVAFWCDPISGHATLYWYRQILGQGPELLVQFQDESVVDDSQLPKDRFSAERLKGVDSTLKIQPAELGDSAMYLCASSSRGIIPESGYTFGSGTRLTVV.

The gene calls are TRBV7-2 and TRBJ2-7; D is uncertain. CDR1 and CDR2 (germline): SGHTA, FQGNSA. The length of the CDR3 is 13 residues. V lost 4 bases and J 7 bases, leaving 14 bases between the germline ends. The CDR3 sequence: CASSSELVREQYF. CDR3 DNA sequence: TGTGCCAGCAGCTCCGAACTGGTGCGGGAGCAGTACTTC.

About this clonotype itself: This may be a read error, as it is one base from a much larger clone. The chain uses TRBV28 and TRBJ2-5, with 9 bases aligning to TRBD1. This CDR3 is built from 15 residues. Germline V gene data show CDR1 as MDHEN and CDR2 as SYDVKM. Written as DNA, the CDR3 is TGTGCCAGCGGACACTCGGGACAGGGTGGGGGGACCAAGTACTTC. The encoded protein is CASGHSGQGGGTKYF.

DNA of the CDR3: TGTGCCACCGCTCTCGGGGTCAGCGGGGGGAGCTCCTACAATGAGCAGTTCTTC. It specifies CATALGVSGGSSYNEQFF. This sequence joins TRBV12-3 or TRBV12-4 and TRBJ2-1; 9 bases match TRBD2. Trimming cost V 10 bases and J 0 bases; bases outside gene matches: 16. This CDR3 spans 18 amino acids.

V and J are TRBV28 and TRBJ1-2; D might be TRBD1 (5 bases). The CDR3 runs 13 residues. Germline loops: CDR1 MDHEN, CDR2 SYDVKM. Trimming removed 4 bases from V and 8 bases from J, with 14 bases in between. CDR3: CASSSSPRGGYTF. The DNA for the CDR3 is TGTGCCAGCAGTTCTTCCCCTAGGGGCGGCTACACCTTC.

On this clonotype: A much larger clone differs by one base, so this may be a read error. The genes are TRBV6-8 and TRBJ2-1; TRBD1 or TRBD2 may be the D gene (5 bases each). Germline V gene lookup returns CDR1 MNHGY and CDR2 SAAAGT. The CDR3 length is 15 residues. The CDR3 reads CASSPDWGIYNDQFF. The CDR3 DNA reads as TGTGCCAGCAGCCCCGACTGGGGGATTTACAATGATCAGTTCTTC.

As to this clonotype: The CDR3 ends on some other residue instead of the conserved phenylalanine or tryptophan, so this is likely a read error. The genes are TRBV27 and TRBJ2-3; D unresolved. This CDR3 spans 10 amino acids. Looked up from germline, CDR1 is MNHEY and CDR2 is SMNVEV (reference sequence). CDR3 sequence: CSSHGETQYC. CDR3 DNA: TGTTCCAGTCACGGAGAGACGCAGTATTGT.

Turning to this clonotype: One end of the junction is discordant with germline, which a read error may explain. This chain uses TRBV7-2 with TRBJ2-4; 9 bases agree with TRBD1. CDR3 length equals 16 residues. Per the germline V gene, CDR1 is SGHTA and CDR2 is FQGNSA. This chain's CDR3 is CDSSSSTGGAKNIQYF. In DNA form, the CDR3 reads TGTGACAGCAGCTCCTCGACAGGGGGAGCCAAAAACATTCAGTACTTC. Full variable domain (remainder filled in from reference TRBV7-2 and TRBJ2-4): GAGVSQSPSNKVTEKGKDVELRCDPISGHTALYWYRQSLGQGLEFLIYFQGNSAPDKSGLPSDRFSAERTGGSVSTLTIQRTQQEDSAVYLCDSSSSTGGAKNIQYFGAGTRLSVL.

V usage is TRBV6-8 and J usage is TRBJ2-1, with 13 positions matching TRBD2. From germline, CDR1 is MNHGY and CDR2 SAAAGT. The length of the CDR3 is 14 residues. V was pared by 6 bases and J by 7 bases, with 3 bases of the junction left unmatched. The DNA of the CDR3 is TGTGCCAGCAGGACTAGCGGGGGGAGAAATGAGCAGTTCTTC. This gives the protein CASRTSGGRNEQFF.

Points on this clonotype: One end of the junction is discordant with germline, which a read error may explain. The chain links TRBV28 to TRBJ1-5; D is uncertain. CDR1 and CDR2 from the germline V gene are MDHEN and SYDVKM. The CDR3 loop spans 15 amino acids. In nucleotides, the CDR3 is TGTTCCAGCAGGCCGACACTCTATAGCAATCAGCCCCCTCATTTT. Amino acid sequence: CSSRPTLYSNQPPHF.

The rearrangement joins TRBV7-2 to TRBJ1-6; 8 nucleotides match TRBD1. The CDR3 consists of 15 residues. Germline V gives CDR1 SGHTA, CDR2 FQGNSA. V dropped 5 bases and J dropped 6; count of bases not matched to a gene: 6. CDR3 in amino acids: CASSNTGGSNSPLHF. DNA for the CDR3: TGTGCCAGCAGCAACACAGGGGGATCTAATTCACCCCTCCACTTT.

Concerning this clonotype itself: An end of the junction differs from the germline gene, which may be a read error. In nucleotides, the CDR3 is TGTGACAGCAATCCCAACCAACTAGACTACGACCAGTACTTC. Protein: CDSNPNQLDYDQYF. The V and J genes are TRBV28 and TRBJ2-7; a weak D match, TRBD2 (5 bases). Germline V gene sequence: CDR1 MDHEN, CDR2 SYDVKM. This CDR3 spans 14 amino acids. The full variable domain, with the rest looked up from reference TRBV28 and TRBJ2-7, is DVKVTQSSRYLVKRTGEKVFLECVQDMDHENMFWYRQDPGLGLRLIYFSYDVKMKEKGDIPEGYSVSREKKERFSLILESASTNQTSMYLCDSNPNQLDYDQYFGPGTRLTVT.

As regards this clonotype: The conserved phenylalanine or tryptophan is not found at the CDR3 terminus, so this likely reflects a read error. The DNA is left out, because the CDR3 cannot be placed on it with certainty; the CDR3 is given as TCRdb lists it. V gene TRBV7-6 combines with J gene TRBJ2-3; the DNA was not compared with TRBD1, the D call given in the table. Germline CDR1 SGHVS, CDR2 FNYEAQ. 16 amino acids form the CDR3, both terminal residues included. CDR3 amino acids: CASSVAGPISGDTPYL.

About this clonotype itself: A read error is likely, as this CDR3 ends without the conserved phenylalanine or tryptophan. Because the CDR3's place on the DNA is in doubt, the DNA is left out and the CDR3 is given as listed by TCRdb. V is TRBV6-5 and J is TRBJ1-5; the D call TRBD1 from the table was never checked on the DNA. Including both end residues, the CDR3 is 15 amino acids long. Germline V gives CDR1 MNHEY, CDR2 SVGAGI. This chain's CDR3 is CATGLRQGTPQPQPL.